The 20 T cell receptor beta chains below were found in one sample sequenced in a study of blood T cells in healthy people across ages. The second PCR ran roughly 7 to 12 cycles with a sample-barcoded 5' primer and J-beta primers. MiXCR was run by TCRdb on the 5' RACE reads, yielding one entry per CDR3 protein. In the table there are about 1,400,000 distinct CDR3 sequences, 55% to 75% of which are singletons. The sample comprised blood. These receptors all come from a man younger than 35 in good health.

This clonotype was observed a few times. This chain joins TRBV4-1 and TRBJ1-2; D gene ambiguous. The CDR3 covers 12 residues. Trimming stripped 1 base from V and 8 bases from J, with 8 bases between. Germline loops: CDR1 MGHRA, CDR2 YSYEKL. The CDR3 here is CASSQVHIGYTF. The CDR3 DNA follows: TGCGCCAGCAGCCAAGTACACATCGGCTACACCTTC.

The chain uses TRBV7-2 and TRBJ2-4; maybe TRBD2 (6 bases). Germline CDR1 reads SGHTA; CDR2 reads FQGNSA. V lost 5 bases to trimming and J lost 13 bases, with 18 bases between them. This CDR3 is built from 13 residues. This CDR3 reads CASSQDIVREQYF. In DNA, the CDR3 is TGTGCCAGCAGCCAGGATATAGTACGGGAGCAGTACTTC.

The chain recombines TRBV4-1 with TRBJ2-7; unclear D gene. Between the trimmed V and J ends, which lost 3 bases and 2 bases, there was a span of 11 bases. The CDR3 is 14 residues long. Germline assignment: CDR1 MGHRA and CDR2 YSYEKL. CDR3 in DNA: TGCGCCAGCAGCCAGAAGTTGGGAACCTACGAGCAGTACTTC. Translating gives CASSQKLGTYEQYF.

V and J are TRBV7-2 and TRBJ2-5; weak D call: TRBD2 (7 bases). The J call is doubtful: the DNA matches TRBJ2-7 better. Per the germline V gene, CDR1 is SGHTA and CDR2 is FQGNSA. There are 15 residues in the CDR3. Written as DNA, the CDR3 is TGTGCCAGCAGCGGAGGGGGGGGGAAGGCCTACGAGCAGTACTTC. This codes for CASSGGGGKAYEQYF.

The chain is built from TRBV6-5 and TRBJ1-1, with D tentatively TRBD1 (5 bases). The CDR3 contains 13 residues. The ends were cut back, 0 bases at V and 7 bases at J, with 9 bases in the middle. Germline V gene sequence: CDR1 MNHEY, CDR2 SVGAGI. The CDR3, as DNA: TGTGCCAGCAGTTACTCGGGGGACCGTGAAGCTTTCTTT. As protein: CASSYSGDREAFF.

On this clonotype: The junction differs from germline at one of its ends, possibly a read error. This chain connects TRBV11-1 to TRBJ2-5, with D perhaps matching TRBD2 (6 bases). The germline CDR1 and CDR2 sequences are SGHAT and FQDESV (reference sequence). The CDR3 extends over 15 amino acids. In nucleotides, the CDR3 is TGTGTCAGCAGCCTCTCTGGCCGGGAGCAAGAGACCCAGTACTTC. Protein sequence: CVSSLSGREQETQYF. The entire variable domain, with the rest obtained from reference TRBV11-1 and TRBJ2-5, is as follows: EAEVAQSPRYKITEKSQAVAFWCDPISGHATLYWYRQILGQGPELLVQFQDESVVDDSQLPKDRFSAERLKGVDSTLKIQPAELGDSAMYLCVSSLSGREQETQYFGPGTRLLVL.

This clonotype has only one observation. J is TRBJ2-4 and V is TRBV20-1; TRBD2 agrees at 11 bases. V dropped 0 bases and J dropped 6; count of bases not matched to a gene: 4. The CDR3 length is 15 residues. Germline V gene data show CDR1 as DFQATT and CDR2 as SNEGSKA (reference sequence). CDR3 in DNA: TGCAGTGCTAGAGATGGACTAGCGGGCGTAAACATTCAGTACTTC. Translating it yields CSARDGLAGVNIQYF.

J is TRBJ2-3 and V is TRBV4-1; D perhaps matches TRBD1 (7 bases). This CDR3 region has 22 residues. CDR1 is MGHRA, CDR2 YSYEKL, per germline. V lost 0 bases and J 2 bases, leaving 30 bases between the germline ends. The CDR3 DNA is TGCGCCAGCAGCCAAGAAGGCGGGGAGTGGATAGCCCCTCAGGGGGACACAGATACGCAGTATTTT. It codes for CASSQEGGEWIAPQGDTDTQYF.

The V gene is TRBV13, the J gene TRBJ2-7, with a possible D match to TRBD1 (8 bases). Trimming removed 5 bases from V and 2 bases from J, with 16 bases in between. The CDR3 covers 15 residues. Germline V lookup: CDR1 PRHDT, CDR2 FYEKMQ (reference sequence). CDR3 sequence: CASSPSGQGPYEQYF. The CDR3 coding sequence is TGTGCCAGCAGCCCTAGCGGACAGGGCCCCTACGAGCAGTACTTC.

This chain uses TRBV6-5 with TRBJ1-2; D not certain. The V end lost 2 bases, the J end lost 3 bases, and 22 bases lay between the germline ends. The CDR3 has 18 residues. From germline, CDR1 is MNHEY and CDR2 SVGAGI. The CDR3 spells CASSYDRPVLNIDYGYTF. For the CDR3, the DNA is TGTGCCAGCAGTTACGATAGGCCAGTCCTAAACATCGACTATGGCTACACCTTC.

In its sample, this clonotype was seen a few times. The J gene is TRBJ2-5, the V gene TRBV4-3; 10 bases fit TRBD2. V was pared by 1 base and J by 4 bases, with 6 bases of the junction left unmatched. The CDR3 runs to 16 residues. Per the germline V gene, CDR1 is LGHNA and CDR2 is YSLEER. This CDR3 reads CASSQAAGGPRETQYF. The DNA for the CDR3 is TGCGCCAGCAGCCAAGCAGCGGGGGGGCCCCGAGAGACCCAGTACTTC.

This chain uses TRBV20-1 with TRBJ2-7, with 9 bases matching TRBD2. This CDR3 is 14 amino acids long. Germline assignment: CDR1 DFQATT and CDR2 SNEGSKA (reference sequence). The CDR3 loop reads CSPTESSGDYEQYF. The CDR3, as DNA: TGCAGCCCCACCGAGTCTAGCGGGGACTACGAGCAGTACTTC.

This chain uses TRBV6-1 with TRBJ2-1; D might be TRBD2 (6 bases). V lost 7 bases and J lost 9, with 16 bases in between. Germline CDR1 and CDR2: MNHNS and SASEGT. The CDR3 runs 13 residues. CDR3 nucleotides: TGTGCCAGCATTCCGGGAGAAGAGGGTGAGCAGTTCTTC. Protein sequence: CASIPGEEGEQFF.

The chain has TRBV15 and TRBJ2-1; D possibly corresponds to TRBD2 (6 bases). CDR3 length: 14 amino acids. The V end lost 0 bases, the J end lost 4 bases, and 7 bases lay between the germline ends. Germline V gene lookup returns CDR1 LNHNV and CDR2 YYDKDF (reference sequence). The CDR3 reads CATSRDAGYNEQFF. Written as DNA, the CDR3 is TGTGCCACCAGCAGAGATGCGGGGTACAATGAGCAGTTCTTC.

The genes are TRBV7-8 and TRBJ1-2; D is unresolved. CDR1 is SGHVS and CDR2 is FQNEAQ in the germline V gene. V lost 2 bases and J 3 bases, leaving 22 bases between the germline ends. The CDR3 is made up of 18 amino acids. CDR3 nucleotides: TGTGCCAGCAGCTTACTCACCCCCGTTAGCAGTGTTTACTATGGCTACACCTTC. Translating it yields CASSLLTPVSSVYYGYTF.

V gene TRBV20-1 combines with J gene TRBJ2-1; TRBD1 matches at 7 bases. The V segment lost 1 base and the J segment 8 bases; nucleotides outside the gene matches: 17. The CDR3 contains 17 residues. Per the germline V gene, CDR1 is DFQATT and CDR2 is SNEGSKA (reference sequence). The CDR3 reads CSARGGLTGIKVDEQFF. As DNA, the CDR3 is TGCAGTGCTAGAGGCGGGCTGACAGGGATTAAGGTCGATGAGCAGTTCTTC.

The chain is built from TRBV25-1 and TRBJ2-7, with a tentative D call TRBD2 (5 bases). CDR1 is MGHDK, CDR2 SYGVNS, per germline. V lost 0 bases, J lost 5 bases, and 20 bases lay in between. This CDR3 is 17 amino acids long. The CDR3 DNA sequence: TGTGCCAGCAGTGAATACTCATCGGACTGGGCCTGGAACGAGCAGTACTTC. Residues: CASSEYSSDWAWNEQYF.

This chain uses TRBV29-1 with TRBJ1-4, with D uncertain. Trimming pared 3 bases from V and 4 bases from J, leaving 12 bases between. Germline V gene sequence: CDR1 SQVTM, CDR2 ANQGSEA. CDR3 length: 14 amino acids. CDR3 DNA sequence: TGCAGCGTTGAGAGGCGCAGTAATAATGAAAAACTGTTTTTT. This codes for CSVERRSNNEKLFF.

V is TRBV20-1 and J is TRBJ1-1; 8 bases fit TRBD1. The CDR3 runs 13 residues. Germline loops: CDR1 DFQATT, CDR2 SNEGSKA (reference sequence). The trim removed 6 bases at V and 6 bases at J, leaving 9 bases unmatched. In nucleotides, the CDR3 is TGCAGTGCACCTTCCACAGGGGGTTCTGAAGCTTTCTTT. Translation gives CSAPSTGGSEAFF.

V and J are TRBV2 and TRBJ1-3, with D perhaps TRBD1 (6 bases). Germline loops: CDR1 SNHLY, CDR2 FYNNEI. The V end lost 7 bases, the J end lost 5 bases, and 12 bases lay between the germline ends. This CDR3 spans 13 amino acids. CDR3 nucleotides: TGTGCCAGCAAGGTGGGGGGCAGAAACACCATATATTTT. This encodes CASKVGGRNTIYF.